This T cell receptor (beta chain) emerged from a study of liver allograft versus peripheral blood T cells. Looking at the study overall: Intrahepatic T cell receptor repertoires from transplanted livers were compared against repertoires in recipients' peripheral blood.

Judged by abundance, this clonotype is medium-sized (0.01 to 0.1%). No antigen is known for it. Study outcomes and limitations: Liver allograft T cell receptor repertoires were reported to differ from peripheral blood repertoires.

TCRdb called the reads again in MiXCR, with one record for every CDR3 protein. The data show over 150 distinct CDR3 sequences, over 20% seen once. Germline V lookup: CDR1 LNHDA, CDR2 SQIVND (reference sequence). Germline trimming cut 6 bases from V and 4 bases from J; bases unmatched to any gene: 14. The CDR3 contains 16 residues. The chain combines TRBV19 with TRBJ1-1; TRBD1 matches 7 bases. The receptor was isolated from a human patient who had a liver transplant. The graft donor may account for some of the T cells. The CDR3 loop reads CASRFSTGAPSTEAFF. The DNA of the CDR3 is TGTGCCAGTAGGTTCTCTACAGGGGCCCCCTCCACTGAAGCTTTCTTT.